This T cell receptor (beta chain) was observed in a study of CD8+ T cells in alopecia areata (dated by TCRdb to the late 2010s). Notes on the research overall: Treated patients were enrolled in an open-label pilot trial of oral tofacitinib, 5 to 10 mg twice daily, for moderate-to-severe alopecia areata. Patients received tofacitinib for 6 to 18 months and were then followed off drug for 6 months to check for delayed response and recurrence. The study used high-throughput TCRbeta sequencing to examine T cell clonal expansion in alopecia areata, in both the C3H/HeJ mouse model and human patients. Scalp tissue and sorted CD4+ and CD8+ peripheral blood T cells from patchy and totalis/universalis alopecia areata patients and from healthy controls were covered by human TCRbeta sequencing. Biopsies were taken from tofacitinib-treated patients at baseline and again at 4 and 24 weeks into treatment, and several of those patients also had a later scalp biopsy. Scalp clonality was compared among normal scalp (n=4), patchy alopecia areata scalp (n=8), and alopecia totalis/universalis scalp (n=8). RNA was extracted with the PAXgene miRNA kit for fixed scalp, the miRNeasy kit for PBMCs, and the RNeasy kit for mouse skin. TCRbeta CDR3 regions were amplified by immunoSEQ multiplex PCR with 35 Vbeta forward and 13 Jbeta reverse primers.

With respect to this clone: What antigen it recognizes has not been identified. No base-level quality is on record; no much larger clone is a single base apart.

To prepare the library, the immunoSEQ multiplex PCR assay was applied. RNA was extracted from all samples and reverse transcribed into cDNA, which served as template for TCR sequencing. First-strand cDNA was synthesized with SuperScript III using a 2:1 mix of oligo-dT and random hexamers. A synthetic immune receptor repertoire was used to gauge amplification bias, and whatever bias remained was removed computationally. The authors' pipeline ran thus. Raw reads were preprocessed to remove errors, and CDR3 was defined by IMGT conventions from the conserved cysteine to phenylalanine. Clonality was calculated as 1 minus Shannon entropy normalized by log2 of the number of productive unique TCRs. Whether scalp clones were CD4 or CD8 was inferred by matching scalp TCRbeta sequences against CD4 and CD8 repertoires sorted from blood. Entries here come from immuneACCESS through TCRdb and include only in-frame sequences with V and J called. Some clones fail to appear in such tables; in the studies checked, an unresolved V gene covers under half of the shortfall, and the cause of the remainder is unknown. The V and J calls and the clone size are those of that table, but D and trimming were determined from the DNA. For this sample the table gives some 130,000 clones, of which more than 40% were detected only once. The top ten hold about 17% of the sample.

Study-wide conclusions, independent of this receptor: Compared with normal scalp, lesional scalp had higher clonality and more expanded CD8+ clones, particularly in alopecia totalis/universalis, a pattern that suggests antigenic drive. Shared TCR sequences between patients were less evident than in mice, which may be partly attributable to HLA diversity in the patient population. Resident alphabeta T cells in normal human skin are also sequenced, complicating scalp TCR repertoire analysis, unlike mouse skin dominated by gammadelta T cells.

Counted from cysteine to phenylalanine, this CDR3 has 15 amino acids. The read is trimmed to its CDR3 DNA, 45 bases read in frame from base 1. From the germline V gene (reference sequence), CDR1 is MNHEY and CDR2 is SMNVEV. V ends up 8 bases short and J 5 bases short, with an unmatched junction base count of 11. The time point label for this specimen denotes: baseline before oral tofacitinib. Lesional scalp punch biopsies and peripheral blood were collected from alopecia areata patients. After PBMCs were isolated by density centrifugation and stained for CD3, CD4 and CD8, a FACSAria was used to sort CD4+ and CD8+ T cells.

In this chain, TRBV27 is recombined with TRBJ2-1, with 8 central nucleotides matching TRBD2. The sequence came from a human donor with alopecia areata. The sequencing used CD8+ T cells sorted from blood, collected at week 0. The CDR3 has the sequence CASFAGTRGDNEQFF. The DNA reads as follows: TGTGCCAGCTTTGCCGGGACTAGAGGGGACAATGAGCAGTTCTTC.